The 30 T cell receptor beta chains presented below share a single source sample, sequenced in a study of cytomegalovirus exposure and HLA in healthy donors. The PCR used 60 Vbeta and 13 Jbeta primers. Libraries were prepared by immunoSEQ multiplex PCR; TCRdb keeps only in-frame clonotypes and omits some of them. The sample holds some 130,000 clones, 79% seen once. The specimen sequenced was PBMCs. The origin of the receptors is a man aged 35-49 years in good health and CMV-seropositive.

The CDR3 coding sequence is TGTGCCAGCAGCCCAGCGGTACGGCTAATGAACACTGAAGCTTTCTTT. It yields the protein CASSPAVRLMNTEAFF. The V and J genes are TRBV5-6 and TRBJ1-1; D gene unclear. V was pared by 4 bases and J by 0 bases, with 16 bases between. Germline CDR1 reads SGHDT; CDR2 reads YYEEEE. This CDR3 is 16 amino acids long.

This chain links TRBV9 with TRBJ2-1; D unclear. Germline-derived CDR1 and CDR2 are SGDLS and YYNGEE. The V end was cut by 4 bases, the J end by 1 base, with 9 bases between. The CDR3 contains 14 residues. The CDR3 region has the DNA TGTGCCAGCAGCCTATCCTGGTCCTACAATGAGCAGTTCTTC. It translates to CASSLSWSYNEQFF.

This clone was detected only a few times. This rearrangement joins TRBV9 to TRBJ1-1; 10 nucleotides agree with TRBD1. The CDR3 sequence is 13 residues long. With V trimmed by 0 bases and J by 11 bases, 4 bases remained unmatched. Looked up from germline, CDR1 is SGDLS and CDR2 is YYNGEE. The CDR3 reads CASSVEGTGEAFF. DNA for the CDR3: TGTGCCAGCAGCGTAGAAGGGACAGGGGAGGCTTTCTTT.

The gene calls are TRBV28 and TRBJ2-7; 14 bases fit TRBD2. Germline V CDR1 and CDR2: MDHEN, SYDVKM. The CDR3 is made up of 16 amino acids. With V trimmed by 0 bases and J by 5 bases, 3 bases remained unmatched. CDR3 coding DNA: TGTGCCAGCAGTTTATGGGGGACTAGCGGGAGAAACGAGCAGTACTTC. Protein product: CASSLWGTSGRNEQYF.

This clone was found once. The chain recombines TRBV5-6 with TRBJ2-5; 7 bases align to TRBD2. The trim removed 4 bases at V and 4 bases at J, leaving 10 bases unmatched. CDR3 length equals 15 residues. Germline loops: CDR1 SGHDT, CDR2 YYEEEE. The CDR3 loop reads CASSVGGGPSETQYF. CDR3 in DNA: TGTGCCAGCAGCGTCGGGGGAGGGCCATCAGAGACCCAGTACTTC.

V and J are TRBV14 and TRBJ2-1, with a tentative D call TRBD2 (6 bases). Germline V gives CDR1 SGHDN, CDR2 FVKESK. The CDR3 runs 14 residues. The V and J ends lost 4 bases and 5 bases respectively, with 12 bases between them. The CDR3 region is CASSPRTNDNEQFF. The CDR3 DNA reads TGTGCCAGCAGCCCCCGGACTAACGACAATGAGCAGTTCTTC.

This chain's CDR3 is CASSVDTNTEAFF. Written as DNA, the CDR3 is TGTGCCAGCAGCGTGGACACGAACACTGAAGCTTTCTTT. This chain links TRBV2 with TRBJ1-1, with D tentatively TRBD1 (5 bases). The germline CDR1 and CDR2 sequences are SNHLY and FYNNEI. The CDR3 spans 13 residues. Trimming left V 6 bases short and J 1 base short, with 9 bases between.

The genes are TRBV5-6 and TRBJ1-4; D is possibly TRBD1 (6 bases). The CDR3 length is 14 residues. With 0 bases removed from V and 7 bases from J, the gap between germline ends came to 10 bases. CDR1 is SGHDT, CDR2 YYEEEE, per germline. The CDR3 spells CASSLGTVGEKLFF. Written as DNA, the CDR3 is TGTGCCAGCAGCTTGGGGACAGTGGGTGAAAAACTGTTTTTT.

CDR3 loop: CASSPSQGSYEQYF. CDR3 sequence (DNA): TGCGCCAGCAGCCCATCACAGGGATCCTACGAGCAGTACTTC. This sequence joins TRBV4-1 and TRBJ2-5, with D possibly being TRBD1 (6 bases). The J call may not be correct, given that the DNA end is closer to TRBJ2-7. Germline loops: CDR1 MGHRA, CDR2 YSYEKL. The CDR3 contains 14 residues.

The J gene is TRBJ2-7, the V gene TRBV5-1, with 12 bases matching TRBD2. The junction had 5 bases not matched to a gene; V was cut back by 0 bases and J by 7 bases. This CDR3 is 15 amino acids long. Germline loops: CDR1 SGHRS, CDR2 YFSETQ. CDR3 nucleotides: TGCGCCAGCAGCTTGGGACTAGCGGGAGCTGGGGAGCAGTACTTC. The encoded protein is CASSLGLAGAGEQYF. The full variable domain, with the rest looked up from reference TRBV5-1 and TRBJ2-7, is KAGVTQTPRYLIKTRGQQVTLSCSPISGHRSVSWYQQTPGQGLQFLFEYFSETQRNKGNFPGRFSGRQFSNSRSEMNVSTLELGDSALYLCASSLGLAGAGEQYFGPGTRLTVT.

In the case of this clone: One end of the junction is discordant with germline, which a read error may explain. The chain links TRBV7-9 to TRBJ1-6; TRBD1 matches 12 bases. CDR1 SEHNR and CDR2 FQNEAQ come from the germline V gene (reference sequence). The CDR3 spans 15 residues. CDR3: CASSPRDRGLSPLHF. The CDR3 nucleotides are TGTGCTAGCAGCCCCCGGGACAGGGGGCTCTCACCCCTCCACTTT.

This chain links TRBV15 with TRBJ2-7, with 9 bases fitting TRBD1. The CDR3 loop spans 15 amino acids. Germline CDR1 and CDR2: LNHNV and YYDKDF (reference sequence). V was clipped by 3 bases and J by 2 bases; unmatched bases: 5. The CDR3 loop is CATSSNRDRAYEQYF. The DNA for the CDR3 is TGTGCCACCAGCAGTAACCGGGACAGGGCCTACGAGCAGTACTTC.

The chain employs TRBV12-5 and TRBJ2-1; tentative D call: TRBD2 (6 bases). V gave up 6 bases and J gave up 0 bases, with 12 bases separating them. Germline CDR1 reads LGHNT; CDR2 reads FRNRAP. CDR3 length: 15 amino acids. The CDR3 sequence: CASGPEGSSYNEQFF. As DNA, the CDR3 is TGTGCTAGTGGCCCGGAGGGGAGCTCCTACAATGAGCAGTTCTTC.

In DNA form, the CDR3 reads TGTGCCAGCCAAGGGGACAGGGTCTATGGCTACACCTTC. It codes for CASQGDRVYGYTF. The chain carries TRBV2 and TRBJ1-2; 9 bases align to TRBD1. The CDR3 contains 13 residues. Looked up from germline, CDR1 is SNHLY and CDR2 is FYNNEI. The J segment lost 4 bases and the V segment lost 8 bases, leaving 5 bases of the junction unmatched.

As DNA, the CDR3 is TGCGCCAGCAGCGAGACTGGGAACACCGGGGAGCTGTTTTTT. This encodes CASSETGNTGELFF. This chain links TRBV5-1 with TRBJ2-2; no clear D. V was pared by 4 bases and J by 1 base, with 8 bases between. The CDR3 runs to 14 residues. Germline CDR1 reads SGHRS; CDR2 reads YFSETQ.

The chain combines TRBV7-2 with TRBJ1-4; perhaps TRBD1 as D (5 bases). V lost 6 bases and J 6 bases, leaving 23 bases between the germline ends. CDR3 length equals 17 residues. Germline CDR1 is SGHTA and CDR2 is FQGNSA. The CDR3 is CASSSGLTPRVDEKLFF. The CDR3 DNA reads TGTGCCAGCAGTTCGGGACTGACTCCTAGGGTTGATGAAAAACTGTTTTTT.

The J gene is TRBJ1-1, the V gene TRBV18, with D unresolved. The ends were cut back, 5 bases at V and 3 bases at J, with 10 bases in the middle. The CDR3 runs to 13 residues. Germline CDR1 reads KGHSH; CDR2 reads LQKENI. CDR3 sequence reads: CASSLAEDTEAFF. The CDR3 nucleotides read TGTGCCAGCTCATTAGCGGAAGACACTGAAGCTTTCTTT. Together with reference TRBV18 and TRBJ1-1, the CDR3 gives the full variable domain: NAGVMQNPRHLVRRRGQEARLRCSPMKGHSHVYWYRQLPEEGLKFMVYLQKENIIDESGMPKERFSAEFPKEGPSILRIQQVVRGDSAAYFCASSLAEDTEAFFGQGTRLTVV.

J is TRBJ2-7 and V is TRBV28, with D tentatively TRBD2 (6 bases). V was shortened by 9 bases and J by 2 bases, with 17 bases between the two germline ends. Germline assignment: CDR1 MDHEN and CDR2 SYDVKM. There are 14 residues in the CDR3. The CDR3 DNA sequence: TGTGCCAGACCCCGGGGAGGCGAGACCTACGAGCAGTACTTC. It is translated as CARPRGGETYEQYF.

This sequence joins TRBV7-3 and TRBJ1-2; D is undetermined. V shed 1 base and J shed 2 bases, with 8 bases lying between them. This CDR3 is 14 amino acids long. CDR1 is SGHTA, CDR2 FQGTGA, per germline. The CDR3 protein is CASSLSGRNYGYTF. CDR3 bases: TGTGCCAGCAGCTTAAGTGGCAGAAACTATGGCTACACCTTC.

The chain carries TRBV5-8 and TRBJ2-3; 7 bases fit TRBD2. CDR1 is SGHTS, CDR2 YDEGEE, per germline. The CDR3 contains 16 residues. The junction had 4 bases not matched to a gene; V was cut back by 0 bases and J by 0 bases. CDR3 amino acids: CASSLGTSASTDTQYF. The CDR3 region has the DNA TGTGCCAGCAGCTTGGGTACTAGCGCTAGCACAGATACGCAGTATTTT.

V is TRBV19 and J is TRBJ2-7; TRBD1 agrees at 9 bases. Germline V CDR1 and CDR2: LNHDA, SQIVND (reference sequence). This CDR3 contains 14 residues. Trimming cost V 7 bases and J 5 bases; bases outside gene matches: 9. CDR3 nucleotides: TGTGCCAGTACCCCCACAGGGGGCACGAACGAGCAGTACTTC. Translating gives CASTPTGGTNEQYF.

V is TRBV5-1 and J is TRBJ2-1; maybe TRBD2 (6 bases). In germline, CDR1 is SGHRS, CDR2 YFSETQ. The CDR3 is 16 amino acids. V was clipped by 2 bases and J by 3 bases, with 15 bases between them. The CDR3 region is CASSLFSGSFYNEQFF. The CDR3 nucleotides read TGCGCCAGCAGCTTATTCAGCGGGTCCTTCTACAATGAGCAGTTCTTC.

This clone was counted only a few times. The V call is TRBV10-2, the J call TRBJ2-7, with D possibly TRBD2 on 6 matching bases. V was clipped by 4 bases and J by 4 bases, with 17 bases between them. The CDR3 length is 15 residues. Per the germline V gene, CDR1 is WSHSY and CDR2 is SAAADI. This chain's CDR3 is CASSGGRGSTYEQYF. The DNA of the CDR3 is TGCGCCAGCAGTGGAGGTCGGGGGTCAACGTACGAGCAGTACTTC.

CDR3 region: CASSIGTSFSGTQYF. The CDR3 nucleotides are TGTGCCAGCAGCATCGGGACTAGCTTTAGCGGGACCCAGTACTTC. The chain recombines TRBV5-8 with TRBJ2-5; TRBD2 agrees at 9 bases. The germline V gene has CDR1 SGHTS and CDR2 YDEGEE. V lost 4 bases, J lost 7 bases, and 11 bases stayed unmatched. The CDR3 has 15 residues.

The rearrangement links TRBV5-6 to TRBJ1-3, with 10 positions matching TRBD1. The ends lost 5 bases at V and 2 bases at J; junction bases unmatched: 4. Per the germline V gene, CDR1 is SGHDT and CDR2 is YYEEEE. This CDR3 is built from 15 residues. CDR3 protein: CASSYGTGAGNTIYF. CDR3 in DNA: TGTGCCAGCAGTTACGGGACAGGGGCTGGAAACACCATATATTTT.

V gene TRBV9 combines with J gene TRBJ2-1; TRBD2 aligns across 11 bases. The CDR3 spans 16 residues. CDR1 SGDLS and CDR2 YYNGEE come from the germline V gene. Trimming removed 3 bases from V and 4 bases from J; junction bases left unmatched: 6. CDR3 sequence: CASSAATSGVYNEQFF. CDR3 sequence (DNA): TGTGCCAGCAGCGCGGCGACTAGCGGGGTATACAATGAGCAGTTCTTC.

The chain is built from TRBV5-4 and TRBJ1-1; D might be TRBD1 (6 bases). The CDR3 has 14 residues. Germline V gives CDR1 SGHNT, CDR2 YYREEE (reference sequence). The germline V and J ends were trimmed by 3 bases and 5 bases, with 14 bases remaining between them. DNA of the CDR3: TGTGCCAGCAGCTCTACAGGGAGTTGGACTGAAGCTTTCTTT. Encoded protein: CASSSTGSWTEAFF.

The chain uses TRBV5-1 and TRBJ1-1, with D perhaps TRBD1 (5 bases). V gave up 4 bases and J gave up 4 bases, with 11 bases separating them. There are 13 residues in the CDR3. CDR1 SGHRS and CDR2 YFSETQ come from the germline V gene. The chain's CDR3 is CASSPDQGTEAFF. CDR3 coding DNA: TGCGCCAGCAGCCCTGATCAGGGCACTGAAGCTTTCTTT.

The V call is TRBV18, the J call TRBJ2-2; perhaps TRBD1 as D (6 bases). V was shortened by 5 bases and J by 6 bases, with 10 bases between the two germline ends. This CDR3 is 13 amino acids long. Germline CDR1 reads KGHSH; CDR2 reads LQKENI. The CDR3 bases are TGTGCCAGCTCATCGACAGGTCCCGGGGAGCTGTTTTTT. Translation gives CASSSTGPGELFF.

This chain joins TRBV6-1 and TRBJ2-3; 12 bases line up with TRBD2. The CDR3 runs 16 residues. Per germline, CDR1 MNHNS and CDR2 SASEGT. Unmatched junction bases numbered 3, after V lost 2 bases and J lost 3 bases. The DNA of the CDR3 is TGTGCCAGCAGTGAACTAGCGGGAGGGAGGACAGATACGCAGTATTTT. It specifies CASSELAGGRTDTQYF.